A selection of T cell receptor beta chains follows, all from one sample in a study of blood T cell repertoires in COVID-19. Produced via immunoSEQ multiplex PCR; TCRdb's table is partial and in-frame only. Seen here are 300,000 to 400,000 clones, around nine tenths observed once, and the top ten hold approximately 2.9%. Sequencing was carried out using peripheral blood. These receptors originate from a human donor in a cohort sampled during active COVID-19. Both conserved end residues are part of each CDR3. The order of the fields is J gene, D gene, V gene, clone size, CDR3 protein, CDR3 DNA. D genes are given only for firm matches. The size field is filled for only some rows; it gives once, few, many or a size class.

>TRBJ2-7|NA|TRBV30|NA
CAWRRSQGLDEQYF
TGTGCCTGGAGACGCTCCCAGGGGTTGGACGAGCAGTACTTC
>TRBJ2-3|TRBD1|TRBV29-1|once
CSVGTGFADTQYF
TGCAGCGTAGGGACAGGGTTTGCAGATACGCAGTATTTT
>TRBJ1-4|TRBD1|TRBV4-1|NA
CASSQGQGDEKLFF
TGCGCCAGCAGTCAGGGACAGGGAGATGAAAAACTGTTTTTT
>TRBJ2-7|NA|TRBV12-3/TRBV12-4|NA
CASTRTAREQYF
TGTGCCAGCACTCGGACAGCAAGAGAGCAGTACTTC
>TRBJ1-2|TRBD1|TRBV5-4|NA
CASSRGPTGAGGGYTF
TGTGCCAGCAGCCGGGGGCCCACAGGGGCAGGTGGTGGCTACACCTTC
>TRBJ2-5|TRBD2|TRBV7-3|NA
CASSLTSGDFETQYF
TGTGCCAGCAGCTTAACTAGCGGGGATTTCGAGACCCAGTACTTC
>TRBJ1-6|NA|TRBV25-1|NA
CASSEVGENSPLHF
TGTGCCAGCAGTGAAGTGGGAGAGAATTCACCCCTCCACTTT
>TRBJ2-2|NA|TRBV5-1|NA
CASSSPTNTGELFF
TGCGCCAGCAGCTCCCCTACGAACACCGGGGAGCTGTTTTTT
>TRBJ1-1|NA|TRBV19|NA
CASSLSGNTEAFF
TGTGCCAGTAGTCTGTCAGGGAACACTGAAGCTTTCTTT
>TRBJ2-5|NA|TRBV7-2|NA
CASSPSLGEETQYF
TGTGCCAGCAGCCCTAGCCTCGGGGAGGAGACCCAGTACTTC
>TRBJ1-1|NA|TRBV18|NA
CASSIQQNTEAFF
TGTGCCAGCTCAATACAGCAGAACACTGAAGCTTTCTTT
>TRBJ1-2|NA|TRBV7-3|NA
CASSLENYYGYTF
TGTGCCAGCAGCTTAGAGAACTACTATGGCTACACCTTC
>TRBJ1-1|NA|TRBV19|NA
CASTDGSAGAMNTEAFF
TGTGCCAGTACCGATGGGTCGGCAGGGGCAATGAACACTGAAGCTTTCTTT
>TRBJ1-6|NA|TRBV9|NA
CASSVVDSKSPLHF
TGTGCCAGCAGCGTAGTGGACTCTAAGTCACCCCTCCACTTT
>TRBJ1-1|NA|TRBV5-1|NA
CASSLAAEDTEAFF
TGCGCCAGCAGCTTGGCGGCTGAGGACACTGAAGCTTTCTTT
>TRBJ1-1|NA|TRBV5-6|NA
CASRTVGRKDTEAFF
TGTGCCAGCAGGACCGTGGGGAGGAAGGACACTGAAGCTTTCTTT
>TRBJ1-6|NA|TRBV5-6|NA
CASSSLGRTKSSPLHF
TGTGCCAGCAGCTCCCTAGGGCGGACTAAGAGTTCACCCCTCCACTTT
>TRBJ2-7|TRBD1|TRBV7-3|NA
CASSAAGGSYEQYF
TGTGCCAGCAGCGCTGCAGGGGGTTCCTACGAGCAGTACTTC
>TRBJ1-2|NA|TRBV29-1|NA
CSVRSGYQGYTF
TGCAGCGTCCGATCAGGTTATCAGGGCTACACCTTC
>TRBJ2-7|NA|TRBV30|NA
CAWSVPAGAAEQYF
TGTGCCTGGAGTGTACCTGCGGGGGCGGCCGAGCAGTACTTC
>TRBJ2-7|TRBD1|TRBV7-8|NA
CASSPRPGQGFHEQYF
TGTGCCAGCAGCCCCCGCCCGGGACAGGGGTTCCACGAGCAGTACTTC
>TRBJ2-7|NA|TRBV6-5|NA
CASSYDRSPTDEQYF
TGTGCCAGCAGTTACGACAGATCTCCCACCGACGAGCAGTACTTC
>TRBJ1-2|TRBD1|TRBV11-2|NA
CASSMPQGAGGYTF
TGTGCCAGCAGTATGCCCCAGGGGGCCGGTGGCTACACCTTC
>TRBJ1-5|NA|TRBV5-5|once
CASSFSDSNQPQHF
TGTGCCAGCAGCTTTTCAGATAGCAATCAGCCCCAGCATTTT
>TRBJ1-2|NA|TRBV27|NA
CASKDRDYGYTF
TGTGCCAGCAAGGACAGAGACTATGGCTACACCTTC
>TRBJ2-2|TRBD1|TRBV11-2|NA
CASSLADRGTGELFF
TGTGCCAGCAGCCTCGCCGACAGGGGCACCGGGGAGCTGTTTTTT
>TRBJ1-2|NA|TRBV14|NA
CASSQDFQGKRLANYGYTF
TGTGCCAGCAGCCAAGATTTTCAGGGCAAACGGCTAGCTAACTATGGCTACACCTTC
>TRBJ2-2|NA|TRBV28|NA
CASSFSETGELFF
TGTGCCAGCAGTTTTTCGGAGACCGGGGAGCTGTTTTTT
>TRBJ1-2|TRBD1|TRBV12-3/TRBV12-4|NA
CASSWGQGSGYTF
TGTGCCAGCAGTTGGGGACAGGGAAGTGGCTACACCTTC
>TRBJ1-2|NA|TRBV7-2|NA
CASSLAPGEANYGYTF
TGTGCCAGCAGCTTAGCGCCGGGTGAAGCTAACTATGGCTACACCTTC
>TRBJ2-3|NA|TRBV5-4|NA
CASSSGSLGDTQYF
TGTGCCAGCAGCTCAGGGTCCCTGGGAGATACGCAGTATTTT
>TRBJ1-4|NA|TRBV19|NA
CASRGTGWHEKLFF
TGTGCCAGTAGGGGAACAGGATGGCATGAAAAACTGTTTTTT
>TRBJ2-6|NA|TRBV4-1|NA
CASSQGRQSSGANVLTF
TGCGCCAGCAGCCAAGGTCGACAGAGCTCTGGGGCCAACGTCCTGACTTTC
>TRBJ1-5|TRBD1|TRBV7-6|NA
CASSPRQGGQPQHF
TGTGCCAGCAGCCCCCGACAGGGGGGACAGCCCCAGCATTTT
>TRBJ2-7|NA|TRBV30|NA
CACQRGGSGEQYF
TGTGCCTGCCAGAGGGGGGGATCGGGCGAGCAGTACTTC
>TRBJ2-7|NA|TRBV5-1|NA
CASSSQGAREQYF
TGCGCCAGCAGCTCACAAGGGGCACGAGAGCAGTACTTC
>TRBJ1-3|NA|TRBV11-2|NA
CASSDVGSGNTIYF
TGTGCCAGCAGCGATGTCGGCTCTGGAAACACCATATATTTT
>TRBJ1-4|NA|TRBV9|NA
CASSVGPGTATNEKLFF
TGTGCCAGCAGCGTGGGGCCGGGCACCGCAACTAATGAAAAACTGTTTTTT
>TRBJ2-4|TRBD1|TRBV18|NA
CASSPSQGRNIQYF
TGTGCCAGCTCACCTTCACAGGGGAGAAACATTCAGTACTTC
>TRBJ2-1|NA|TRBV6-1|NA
CASSENRESYNEQFF
TGTGCCAGCAGTGAAAACAGGGAGTCCTACAATGAGCAGTTCTTC
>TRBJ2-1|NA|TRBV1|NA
CTSRPSRGLAGGDEQFF
TGCACCAGCCGACCTTCCCGAGGACTAGCGGGAGGAGATGAGCAGTTCTTC
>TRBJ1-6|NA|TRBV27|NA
CASSFNRDSSPLHF
TGTGCCAGCAGTTTTAATCGGGATAGTTCACCCCTCCACTTT
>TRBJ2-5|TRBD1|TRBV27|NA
CASSSIATGSETQYF
TGTGCCAGCAGTTCCATCGCGACAGGGTCGGAGACCCAGTACTTC
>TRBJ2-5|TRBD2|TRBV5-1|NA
CASRSGLAGPETQYF
TGCGCCAGCAGGTCGGGACTAGCGGGACCAGAGACCCAGTACTTC
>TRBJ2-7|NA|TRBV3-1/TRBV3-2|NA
CASSHGRGSYEQYF
TGTGCCAGCAGCCACGGTCGGGGCTCCTACGAGCAGTACTTC
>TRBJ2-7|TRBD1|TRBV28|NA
CASSSPGTGHSYEQYF
TGTGCCAGCAGTTCCCCCGGGACAGGTCACTCCTACGAGCAGTACTTC
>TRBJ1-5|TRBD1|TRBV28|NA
CASSLQGAWQPQHF
TGTGCCAGCAGTTTACAGGGGGCATGGCAGCCCCAGCATTTT
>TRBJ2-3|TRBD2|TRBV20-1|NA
CSASNAMREGTDTQYF
TGCAGTGCTAGTAACGCTATGCGGGAGGGCACAGATACGCAGTATTTT
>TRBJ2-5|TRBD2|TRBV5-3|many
CARSLGLATQYF
TGTGCCAGAAGCTTAGGACTAGCCACCCAGTACTTC
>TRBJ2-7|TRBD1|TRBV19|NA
CASSNLGTGGFNEQYF
TGTGCCAGTAGTAACCTCGGGACAGGGGGCTTCAACGAGCAGTACTTC
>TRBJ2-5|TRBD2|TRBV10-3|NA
CATGLAETQYF
TGTGCCACGGGACTAGCTGAGACCCAGTACTTC
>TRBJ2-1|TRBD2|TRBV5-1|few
CASSRPALAGGVDEQFF
TGCGCCAGCAGCCGACCGGCCCTAGCGGGGGGGGTCGATGAGCAGTTCTTC
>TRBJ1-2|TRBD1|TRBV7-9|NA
CASSLARGLNYGYTF
TGTGCCAGCAGCTTAGCCAGGGGGTTGAACTATGGCTACACCTTC
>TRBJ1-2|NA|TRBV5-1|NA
CASSSYGEDYGYTF
TGCGCCAGCAGCTCCTACGGGGAGGACTATGGCTACACCTTC
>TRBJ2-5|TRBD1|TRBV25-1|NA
CASSVRTGGQETQYF
TGTGCCAGCAGTGTTCGGACAGGTGGACAAGAGACCCAGTACTTC
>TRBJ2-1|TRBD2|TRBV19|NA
CASSLLPSGGAREQFF
TGTGCCAGTAGTCTTCTGCCTAGCGGGGGGGCGCGGGAGCAGTTCTTC
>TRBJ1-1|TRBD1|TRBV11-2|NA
CASSVGQAFEAFF
TGTGCCAGCAGCGTAGGACAGGCCTTTGAAGCTTTCTTT
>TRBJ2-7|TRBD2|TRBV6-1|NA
CASSEWTSYEQYF
TGTGCCAGCAGTGAGTGGACTAGCTACGAGCAGTACTTC
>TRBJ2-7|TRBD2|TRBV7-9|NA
CASSQASGSYEQYF
TGTGCCAGCAGCCAGGCTAGCGGCTCCTACGAGCAGTACTTC
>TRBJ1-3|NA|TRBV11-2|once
CASRQYSGNTIYF
TGTGCCAGCAGACAGTACTCTGGAAACACCATATATTTT